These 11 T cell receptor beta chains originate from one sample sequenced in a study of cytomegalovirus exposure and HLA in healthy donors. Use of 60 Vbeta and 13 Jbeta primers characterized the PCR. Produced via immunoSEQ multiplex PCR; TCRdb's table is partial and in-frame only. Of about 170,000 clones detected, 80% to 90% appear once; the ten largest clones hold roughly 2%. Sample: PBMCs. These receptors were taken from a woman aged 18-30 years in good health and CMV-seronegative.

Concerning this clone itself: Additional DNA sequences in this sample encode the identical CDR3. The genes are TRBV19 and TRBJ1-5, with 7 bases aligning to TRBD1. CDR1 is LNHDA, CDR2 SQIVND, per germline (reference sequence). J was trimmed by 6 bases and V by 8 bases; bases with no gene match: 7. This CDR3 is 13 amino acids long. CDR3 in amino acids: CASEDRAGQPQHF. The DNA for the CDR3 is TGTGCCAGTGAAGACAGGGCAGGTCAGCCCCAGCATTTT.

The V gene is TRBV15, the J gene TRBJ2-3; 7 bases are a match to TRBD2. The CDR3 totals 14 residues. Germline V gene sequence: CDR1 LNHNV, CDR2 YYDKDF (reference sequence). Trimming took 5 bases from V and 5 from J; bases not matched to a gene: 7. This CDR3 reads CATSVSSGLDTQYF. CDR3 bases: TGTGCCACCAGCGTCTCTAGCGGTCTAGATACGCAGTATTTT. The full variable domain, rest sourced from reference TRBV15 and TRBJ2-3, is DAMVIQNPRYQVTQFGKPVTLSCSQTLNHNVMYWYQQKSSQAPKLLFHYYDKDFNNEADTPDNFQSRRPNTSFCFLDIRSPGLGDTAMYLCATSVSSGLDTQYFGPGTRLTVL.

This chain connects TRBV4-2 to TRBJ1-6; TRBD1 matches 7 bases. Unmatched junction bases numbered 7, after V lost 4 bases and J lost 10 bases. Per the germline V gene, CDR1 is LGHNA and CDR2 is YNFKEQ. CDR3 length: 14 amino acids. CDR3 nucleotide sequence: TGTGCCAGCAGCCGAACAGGGGAATACTCACCCCTCCACTTT. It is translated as CASSRTGEYSPLHF.

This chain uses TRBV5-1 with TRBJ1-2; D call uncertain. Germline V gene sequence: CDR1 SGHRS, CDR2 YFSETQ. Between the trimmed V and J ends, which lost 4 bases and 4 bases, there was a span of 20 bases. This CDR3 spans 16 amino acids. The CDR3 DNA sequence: TGCGCCAGCAGCCAACTCCCCCCCCCGGAGGGCTATGGCTACACCTTC. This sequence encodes CASSQLPPPEGYGYTF.

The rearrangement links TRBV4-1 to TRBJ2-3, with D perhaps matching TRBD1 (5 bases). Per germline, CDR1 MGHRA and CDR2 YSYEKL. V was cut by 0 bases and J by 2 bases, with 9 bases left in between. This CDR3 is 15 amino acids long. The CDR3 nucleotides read TGCGCCAGCAGCCAAGACGGACAAGCCACAGATACGCAGTATTTT. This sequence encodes CASSQDGQATDTQYF.

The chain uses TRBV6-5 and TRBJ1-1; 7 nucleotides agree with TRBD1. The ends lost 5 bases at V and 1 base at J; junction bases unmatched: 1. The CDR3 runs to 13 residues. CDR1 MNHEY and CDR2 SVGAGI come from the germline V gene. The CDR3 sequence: CASSRTGNTEAFF. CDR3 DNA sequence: TGTGCCAGCAGTCGGACAGGGAACACTGAAGCTTTCTTT.

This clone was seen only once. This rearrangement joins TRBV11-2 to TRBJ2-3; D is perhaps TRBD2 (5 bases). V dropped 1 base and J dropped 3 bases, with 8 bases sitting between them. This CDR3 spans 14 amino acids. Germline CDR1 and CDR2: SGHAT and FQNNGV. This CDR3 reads CASSLGTRTDTQYF. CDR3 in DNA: TGTGCCAGCAGCTTAGGTACTAGAACAGATACGCAGTATTTT.

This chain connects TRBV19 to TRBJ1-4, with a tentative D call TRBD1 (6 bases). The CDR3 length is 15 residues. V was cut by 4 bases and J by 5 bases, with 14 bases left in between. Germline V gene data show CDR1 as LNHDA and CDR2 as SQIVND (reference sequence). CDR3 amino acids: CASSTRTAINEKLFF. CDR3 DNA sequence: TGTGCCAGTAGTACCCGGACAGCCATCAATGAAAAACTGTTTTTT.

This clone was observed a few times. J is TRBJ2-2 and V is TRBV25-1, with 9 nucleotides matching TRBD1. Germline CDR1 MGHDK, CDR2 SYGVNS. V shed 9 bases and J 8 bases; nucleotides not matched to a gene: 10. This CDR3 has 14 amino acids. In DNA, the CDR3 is TGTGCCAGTTCTACAGGGGGCGCCCTGGGGGAGCTGTTTTTT. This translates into CASSTGGALGELFF. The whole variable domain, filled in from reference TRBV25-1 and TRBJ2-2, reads EADIYQTPRYLVIGTGKKITLECSQTMGHDKMYWYQQDPGMELHLIHYSYGVNSTEKGDLSSESTVSRIRTEHFPLTLESARPSHTSQYLCASSTGGALGELFFGEGSRLTVL.

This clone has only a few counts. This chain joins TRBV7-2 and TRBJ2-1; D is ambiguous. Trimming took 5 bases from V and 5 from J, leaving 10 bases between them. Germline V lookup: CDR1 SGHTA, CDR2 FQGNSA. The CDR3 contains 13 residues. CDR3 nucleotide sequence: TGTGCCAGCAGCCCATACATCAACAATGAGCAGTTCTTC. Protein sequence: CASSPYINNEQFF.

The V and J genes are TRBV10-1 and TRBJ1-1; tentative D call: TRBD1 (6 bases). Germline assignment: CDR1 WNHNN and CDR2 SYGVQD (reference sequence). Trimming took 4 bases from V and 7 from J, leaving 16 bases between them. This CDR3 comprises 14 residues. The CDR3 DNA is TGCGCCAGCAGTGGAAAGGGAAAAGGGGGTGAAGCTTTCTTT. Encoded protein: CASSGKGKGGEAFF.